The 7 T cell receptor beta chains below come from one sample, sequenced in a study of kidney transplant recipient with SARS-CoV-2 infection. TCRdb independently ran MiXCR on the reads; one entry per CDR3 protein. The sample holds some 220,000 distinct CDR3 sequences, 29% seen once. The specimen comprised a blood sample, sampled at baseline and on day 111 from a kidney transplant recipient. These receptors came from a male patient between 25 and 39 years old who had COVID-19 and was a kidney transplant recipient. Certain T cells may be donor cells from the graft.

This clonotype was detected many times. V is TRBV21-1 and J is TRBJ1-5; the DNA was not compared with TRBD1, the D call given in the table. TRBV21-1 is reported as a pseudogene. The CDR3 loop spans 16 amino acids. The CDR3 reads CASRRQFPNNRQPQHF. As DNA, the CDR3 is TGTGCCAGCAGGCGACAGTTCCCCAACAATCGTCAGCCCCAGCATTTT.

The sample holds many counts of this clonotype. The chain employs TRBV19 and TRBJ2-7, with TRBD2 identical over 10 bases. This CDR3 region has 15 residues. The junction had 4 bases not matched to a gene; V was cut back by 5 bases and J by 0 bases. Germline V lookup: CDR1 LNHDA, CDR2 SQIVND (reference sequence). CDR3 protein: CASSPSSGSSYEQYF. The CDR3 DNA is TGTGCCAGTAGTCCTTCTAGCGGGAGCTCCTACGAGCAGTACTTC.

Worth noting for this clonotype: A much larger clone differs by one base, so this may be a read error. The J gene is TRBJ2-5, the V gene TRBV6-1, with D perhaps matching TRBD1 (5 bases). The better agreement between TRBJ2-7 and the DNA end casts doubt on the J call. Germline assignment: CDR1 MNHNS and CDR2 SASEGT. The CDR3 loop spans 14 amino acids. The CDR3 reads CASSEDRSTYEQYF. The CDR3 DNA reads TGTGCCAGCAGTGAAGACAGGTCCACCTACGAGCAGTACTTC.

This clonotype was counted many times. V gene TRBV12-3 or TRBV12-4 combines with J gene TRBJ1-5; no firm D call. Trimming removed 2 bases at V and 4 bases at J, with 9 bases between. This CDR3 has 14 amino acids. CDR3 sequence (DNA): TGTGCCAGCAGTTTAAAAATGGGAAATCAGCCCCAGCATTTT. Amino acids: CASSLKMGNQPQHF.

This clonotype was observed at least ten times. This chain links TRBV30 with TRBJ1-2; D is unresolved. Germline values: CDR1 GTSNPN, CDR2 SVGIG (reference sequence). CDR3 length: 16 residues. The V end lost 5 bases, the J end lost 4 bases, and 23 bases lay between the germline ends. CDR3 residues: CAWSLSRYRKTYGYTF. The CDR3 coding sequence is TGTGCCTGGTCTTTATCGCGTTATAGAAAGACCTATGGCTACACCTTC.

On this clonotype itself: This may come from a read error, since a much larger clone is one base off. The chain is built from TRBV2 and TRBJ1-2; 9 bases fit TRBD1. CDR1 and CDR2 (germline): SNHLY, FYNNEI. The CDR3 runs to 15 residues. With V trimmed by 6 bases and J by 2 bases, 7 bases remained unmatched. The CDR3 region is CASSPPGQGNYGYTF. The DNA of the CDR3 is TGTGCCAGCAGCCCCCCGGGACAGGGCAACTATGGCTACACCTTC.

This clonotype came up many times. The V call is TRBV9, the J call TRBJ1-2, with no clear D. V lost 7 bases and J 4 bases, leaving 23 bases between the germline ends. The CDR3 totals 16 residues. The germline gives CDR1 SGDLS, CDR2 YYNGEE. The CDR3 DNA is TGTGCCAGCGAACCGAAGTACTCAAGAAAGACCTATGGCTACACCTTC. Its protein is CASEPKYSRKTYGYTF.